This TCR beta chain was found in a study of spatial heterogeneity in lung cancer. This clonotype was seen ten or more times. TCRdb itself ran the 5' RACE reads through MiXCR, one entry per CDR3 protein. The table records approximately 11,000 distinct CDR3 sequences, 6.1% of them present only once. The time point was: sample taken at primary tumor resection. The germline V gene has CDR1 MNHNS and CDR2 SASEGT. The CDR3 sequence is 15 residues long. V lost 4 bases to trimming and J lost 10 bases, with 19 bases between them. The chain couples TRBV6-1 to TRBJ2-2, with TRBD2 as a possible D gene (6 bases). The clonotype comes from a male donor with early-stage non-small cell lung cancer. The source material was normal lung tissue next to the tumor, sampled at surgery. CDR3: CASSGKPGPREELFF. Here the CDR3 DNA reads TGTGCCAGCAGTGGAAAGCCGGGACCGCGGGAGGAGCTGTTTTTT.